The 22 T cell receptor beta chains listed next were all sequenced from one sample in a study of cytomegalovirus exposure and HLA in healthy donors. The PCR ran on 60 Vbeta and 13 Jbeta primers. Data came from immunoSEQ multiplex PCR; TCRdb stores just in-frame clones and leaves some out. The sample records about 93,000 clones, about 80% being singletons. The specimen sequenced was PBMCs. These receptors originate from a man aged 25-45 years in good health and CMV-seronegative.

This clone was seen only a few times. The CDR3: CASSIRGSPLHF. CDR3 in DNA: TGTGCCAGTAGTATTCGAGGGTCACCCCTCCACTTT. The chain has TRBV19 and TRBJ1-6, with no clear D. The germline gives CDR1 LNHDA, CDR2 SQIVND (reference sequence). CDR3 size: 12 residues. The V end lost 3 bases, the J end lost 10 bases, and 7 bases lay between the germline ends.

The V call is TRBV14, the J call TRBJ2-1; weak D call: TRBD2 (6 bases). The CDR3 totals 13 residues. Trimming left V 1 base short and J 10 bases short, with 11 bases between. Germline V lookup: CDR1 SGHDN, CDR2 FVKESK. The CDR3 nucleotides read TGTGCCAGCAGCCAAGGACTAGAACGGGAGCAGTTCTTC. Its protein is CASSQGLEREQFF.

The rearrangement uses TRBV18 and TRBJ2-3; D may be TRBD2 (6 bases). Trimming shortened V by 4 bases and J by 2 bases, and 16 bases separated the two germline ends. This CDR3 spans 16 amino acids. Per the germline V gene, CDR1 is KGHSH and CDR2 is LQKENI. This chain's CDR3 is CASSHFGGKDTDTQYF. CDR3 DNA: TGTGCCAGCTCACATTTCGGCGGGAAGGACACAGATACGCAGTATTTT.

The rearrangement uses TRBV5-1 and TRBJ2-3; no definite D call. This CDR3 is built from 15 residues. With 0 bases removed from V and 1 base from J, the gap between germline ends came to 9 bases. Looked up from germline, CDR1 is SGHRS and CDR2 is YFSETQ. CDR3 amino acids: CASSLVLSRTDTQYF. The CDR3 region has the DNA TGCGCCAGCAGCTTGGTTCTTTCTCGCACAGATACGCAGTATTTT.

This chain links TRBV18 with TRBJ1-1; TRBD1 matches 8 bases. The V and J ends lost 4 bases and 4 bases, in that order; junction bases with no gene match: 5. Germline loops: CDR1 KGHSH, CDR2 LQKENI. The CDR3 has 14 amino acids. The CDR3 is CASSQGQGGTEAFF. Here the CDR3 DNA reads TGTGCCAGCTCACAAGGACAGGGCGGCACTGAAGCTTTCTTT.

This clone was detected a few times. This chain links TRBV6-1 with TRBJ1-1; D gene unclear. V shed 2 bases and J shed 7 bases, with 11 bases lying between them. Germline V lookup: CDR1 MNHNS, CDR2 SASEGT. The CDR3 length is 13 residues. CDR3 sequence (DNA): TGTGCCAGCAGTGAAATTATGGGCCGTGAAGCTTTCTTT. It translates to CASSEIMGREAFF.

V gene TRBV9 combines with J gene TRBJ2-2; 8 bases agree with TRBD2. This CDR3 has 17 amino acids. After removal of 0 bases from V and 1 base from J, the junction contained 5 bases not matched to a gene. Germline assignment: CDR1 SGDLS and CDR2 YYNGEE. The CDR3 spells CASSVERRGVNTGELFF. The DNA for the CDR3 is TGTGCCAGCAGCGTAGAGAGGCGGGGGGTGAACACCGGGGAGCTGTTTTTT.

The rearrangement uses TRBV29-1 and TRBJ2-5, with no clear D. Germline CDR1 reads SQVTM; CDR2 reads ANQGSEA. This CDR3 has 12 amino acids. V was clipped by 6 bases and J by 3 bases, with 11 bases between them. In nucleotides, the CDR3 is TGCAGCGTCTTACCCCCAGAAGAGACCCAGTACTTC. Its protein product is CSVLPPEETQYF.

The rearrangement joins TRBV7-9 to TRBJ1-1; 11 nucleotides line up with TRBD1. Trimming at V came to 3 bases and at J to 3 bases, leaving 0 bases not matched to a gene. Germline lookup yields CDR1 SEHNR and CDR2 FQNEAQ (reference sequence). CDR3 length equals 14 residues. The CDR3 DNA sequence: TGTGCCAGCAGCTTGGGACAGGGGGACACTGAAGCTTTCTTT. Encoded protein: CASSLGQGDTEAFF.

The chain recombines TRBV7-3 with TRBJ1-1; perhaps TRBD1 as D (5 bases). The germline V and J ends were trimmed by 0 bases and 2 bases, with 10 bases remaining between them. CDR1 and CDR2 (germline): SGHTA, FQGTGA. This CDR3 is 15 amino acids long. CDR3 sequence (DNA): TGTGCCAGCAGCTTAACCCCCGGGGGAAACACTGAAGCTTTCTTT. Translation gives CASSLTPGGNTEAFF.

The chain links TRBV6-1 to TRBJ1-1; a weak D match, TRBD1 (5 bases). V lost 10 bases and J 0 bases, leaving 15 bases between the germline ends. Germline V gene data show CDR1 as MNHNS and CDR2 as SASEGT. This CDR3 has 14 residues. CDR3 sequence reads: CATPRGGMNTEAFF. CDR3 coding DNA: TGTGCCACTCCGCGGGGCGGCATGAACACTGAAGCTTTCTTT.

In this sample, this clone turned up a few times. In nucleotides, the CDR3 is TGTGCCAGCAGCCTGAAGGGGGCAGGGGATTTCTTC. It is translated as CASSLKGAGDFF. The chain is built from TRBV5-5 and TRBJ2-1, with 7 bases that match TRBD1. V dropped 4 bases and J dropped 16; count of bases not matched to a gene: 11. Germline values: CDR1 SGHKS, CDR2 YYEKEE (reference sequence). CDR3 length: 12 amino acids.

The CDR3 DNA reads as TGTGCCAGCAGCCATCTCAAGGTAGCGGGGGGGCGAGATACGCAGTATTTT. As protein: CASSHLKVAGGRDTQYF. The V call is TRBV7-8, the J call TRBJ2-3, with 11 positions matching TRBD2. The length of the CDR3 is 17 residues. The germline gives CDR1 SGHVS, CDR2 FQNEAQ. V shed 5 bases, J shed 5 bases, and the junction held 12 bases outside the gene matches.

This chain joins TRBV10-3 and TRBJ2-6; 8 bases fit TRBD2. V gave up 2 bases and J gave up 4 bases; unmatched junction bases: 4. The CDR3 length is 16 residues. Germline-derived CDR1 and CDR2 are ENHRY and SYGVKD. CDR3 DNA: TGTGCCATCAGTGAGCGGGGGGGCACCGGGGCCAACGTCCTGACTTTC. It codes for CAISERGGTGANVLTF.

The chain recombines TRBV7-2 with TRBJ2-7; the D gene is possibly TRBD2 (5 bases). This CDR3 has 14 residues. The V end lost 5 bases, the J end lost 0 bases, and 11 bases lay between the germline ends. Germline V gives CDR1 SGHTA, CDR2 FQGNSA. The CDR3 protein is CASSASGYSYEQYF. CDR3 coding DNA: TGTGCCAGCAGCGCCTCGGGGTACTCCTACGAGCAGTACTTC.

The chain joins TRBV7-3 to TRBJ2-5, with a weak D call TRBD2 (5 bases). Germline V gene data show CDR1 as SGHTA and CDR2 as FQGTGA. The V gene lost 2 bases and the J gene lost 1 base, with 17 bases spanning the gap. This CDR3 has 17 residues. CDR3 bases: TGTGCCAGCAGCTTAGGAAGGCGGGCAGCCTCCCAAGAGACCCAGTACTTC. This sequence encodes CASSLGRRAASQETQYF.

The chain employs TRBV2 and TRBJ2-4, with D tentatively TRBD2 (6 bases). V lost 3 bases and J 6 bases, leaving 9 bases between the germline ends. The CDR3 loop spans 13 amino acids. Germline V gene data show CDR1 as SNHLY and CDR2 as FYNNEI. DNA for the CDR3: TGTGCCAGCAGTGAGGGACTTGCAAACATTCAGTACTTC. Amino acids: CASSEGLANIQYF.

This rearrangement joins TRBV6-4 to TRBJ2-2; possibly TRBD2 for D (5 bases). Per the germline V gene, CDR1 is MRHNA and CDR2 is SNTAGT. There are 16 residues in the CDR3. V was clipped by 6 bases and J by 1 base, with 15 bases between them. CDR3 protein: CASSPFGVQNTGELFF. The CDR3 DNA reads as TGTGCCAGCAGCCCCTTCGGGGTGCAGAACACCGGGGAGCTGTTTTTT.

This clone was found a few times. The chain links TRBV7-2 to TRBJ1-1, with a weak D call TRBD1 (5 bases). The CDR3 has 13 residues. CDR1 SGHTA and CDR2 FQGNSA come from the germline V gene. With 5 bases removed from V and 4 bases from J, the gap between germline ends came to 11 bases. CDR3 sequence reads: CASSQQGGTEAFF. Written as DNA, the CDR3 is TGTGCCAGCAGCCAGCAGGGAGGCACTGAAGCTTTCTTT.

This clone has only one observation. The V gene is TRBV6-1, the J gene TRBJ1-5; D call uncertain. The ends were cut back, 2 bases at V and 5 bases at J, with 10 bases in the middle. CDR3 length equals 14 residues. Germline V lookup: CDR1 MNHNS, CDR2 SASEGT. The CDR3 DNA reads as TGTGCCAGCAGTGAAACGGGTACTGATCAGCCCCAGCATTTT. This gives the protein CASSETGTDQPQHF.

This rearrangement joins TRBV5-1 to TRBJ1-2, with 7 bases lining up with TRBD1. J lost 7 bases, V lost 4 bases, and 10 bases had no gene match. The CDR3 length is 14 residues. CDR1 SGHRS and CDR2 YFSETQ come from the germline V gene. The CDR3 spells CASSGDSFAGGYTF. Written as DNA, the CDR3 is TGCGCCAGCAGCGGGGACAGTTTTGCTGGTGGCTACACCTTC. The entire variable domain, with the rest obtained from reference TRBV5-1 and TRBJ1-2, is as follows: KAGVTQTPRYLIKTRGQQVTLSCSPISGHRSVSWYQQTPGQGLQFLFEYFSETQRNKGNFPGRFSGRQFSNSRSEMNVSTLELGDSALYLCASSGDSFAGGYTFGSGTRLTVV.

This chain links TRBV11-2 with TRBJ2-7, with 8 bases that match TRBD1. The junction had 12 bases not matched to a gene; V was cut back by 5 bases and J by 6 bases. The CDR3 sequence is 15 residues long. The germline CDR1 and CDR2 sequences are SGHAT and FQNNGV. This CDR3 is CASSQAGTGYSEQYF. DNA for the CDR3: TGTGCCAGCAGCCAAGCCGGGACAGGTTATAGCGAGCAGTACTTC.